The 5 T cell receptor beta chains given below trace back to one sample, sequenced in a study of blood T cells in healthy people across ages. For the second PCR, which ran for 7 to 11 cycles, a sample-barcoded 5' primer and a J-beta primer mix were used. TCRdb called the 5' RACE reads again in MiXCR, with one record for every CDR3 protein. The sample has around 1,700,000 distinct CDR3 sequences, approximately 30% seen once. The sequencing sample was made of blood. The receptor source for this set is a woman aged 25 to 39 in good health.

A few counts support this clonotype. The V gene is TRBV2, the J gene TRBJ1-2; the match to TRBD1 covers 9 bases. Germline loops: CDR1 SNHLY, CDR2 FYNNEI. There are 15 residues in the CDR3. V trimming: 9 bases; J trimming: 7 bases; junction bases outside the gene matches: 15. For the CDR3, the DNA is TGTGCCAGACTGAAAACCGGGACAGGGAATTCTGGCTACACCTTC. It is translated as CARLKTGTGNSGYTF.

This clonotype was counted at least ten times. CDR3 bases: TGTGCCAGCAGCGTAAGCGGGTGGGGGAGGGATGAGCAGTTCTTC. This sequence encodes CASSVSGWGRDEQFF. This sequence joins TRBV7-2 and TRBJ2-1, with TRBD2 matching over 7 bases. CDR1 and CDR2 (germline): SGHTA, FQGNSA. This CDR3 region has 15 residues. V lost 5 bases, J lost 8 bases, and 12 bases stayed unmatched.

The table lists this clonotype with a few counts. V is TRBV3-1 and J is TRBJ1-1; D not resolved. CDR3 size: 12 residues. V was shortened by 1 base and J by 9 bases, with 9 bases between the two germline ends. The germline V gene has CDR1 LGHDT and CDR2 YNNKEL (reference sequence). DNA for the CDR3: TGTGCCAGCAGCCAAGGCGGAGAAAAAGCTTTCTTT. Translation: CASSQGGEKAFF.

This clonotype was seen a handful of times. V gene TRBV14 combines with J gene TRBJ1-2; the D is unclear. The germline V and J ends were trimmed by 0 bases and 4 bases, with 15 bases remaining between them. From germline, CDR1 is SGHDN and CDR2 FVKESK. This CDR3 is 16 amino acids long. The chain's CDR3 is CASSQDLNLGSYGYTF. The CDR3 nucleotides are TGTGCCAGCAGCCAAGATCTAAATCTGGGGAGCTATGGCTACACCTTC.

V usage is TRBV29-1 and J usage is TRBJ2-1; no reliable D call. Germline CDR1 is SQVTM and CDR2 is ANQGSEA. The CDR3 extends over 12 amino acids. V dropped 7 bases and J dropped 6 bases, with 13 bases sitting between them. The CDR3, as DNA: TGCAGCGCTCACTCAGCGAGCAATGAGCAGTTCTTC. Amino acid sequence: CSAHSASNEQFF.